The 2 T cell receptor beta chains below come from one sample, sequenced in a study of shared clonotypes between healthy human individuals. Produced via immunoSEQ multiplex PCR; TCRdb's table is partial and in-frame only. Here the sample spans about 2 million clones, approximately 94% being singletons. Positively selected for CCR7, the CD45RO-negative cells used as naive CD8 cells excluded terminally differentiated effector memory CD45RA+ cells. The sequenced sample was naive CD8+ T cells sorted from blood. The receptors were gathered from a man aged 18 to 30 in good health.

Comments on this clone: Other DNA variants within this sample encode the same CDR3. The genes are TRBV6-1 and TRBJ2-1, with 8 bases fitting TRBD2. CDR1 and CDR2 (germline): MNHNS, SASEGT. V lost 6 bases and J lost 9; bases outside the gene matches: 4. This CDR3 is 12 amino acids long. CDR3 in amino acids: CASSGGAGEQFF. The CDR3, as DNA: TGTGCCAGCAGCGGGGGGGCGGGTGAGCAGTTCTTC.

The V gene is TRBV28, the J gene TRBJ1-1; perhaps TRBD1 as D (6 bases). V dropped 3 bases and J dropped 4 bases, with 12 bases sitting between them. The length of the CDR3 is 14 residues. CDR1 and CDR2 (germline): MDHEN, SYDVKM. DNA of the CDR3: TGTGCCAGCAGTTTCTCGATAGGGGGCACTGAAGCTTTCTTT. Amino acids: CASSFSIGGTEAFF.